These 19 T cell receptor beta chains share one sample of origin, sequenced in a study of cytomegalovirus exposure and HLA in healthy donors. PCR employed 60 Vbeta and 13 Jbeta primers. The table came from immunoSEQ multiplex PCR; TCRdb's copy has only in-frame clones and leaves some out. Among some 150,000 clones listed, roughly 78% were seen once. Sequencing used PBMCs. These receptors were obtained from a man aged 18 to 29 in good health and CMV-seropositive.

This chain uses TRBV27 with TRBJ2-5, with TRBD2 identical over 7 bases. V trimming: 3 bases; J trimming: 5 bases; junction bases outside the gene matches: 6. This CDR3 has 14 residues. The germline V gene has CDR1 MNHEY and CDR2 SMNVEV (reference sequence). The DNA of the CDR3 is TGTGCCAGCAGTTTCCGGGGGAGGGTGGAGACCCAGTACTTC. Protein: CASSFRGRVETQYF.

This clone is a singleton in its sample. V gene TRBV5-6 combines with J gene TRBJ2-7; the D gene is possibly TRBD2 (6 bases). V was cut by 2 bases and J by 5 bases, with 20 bases left in between. The V gene's germline CDR1 is SGHDT and CDR2 YYEEEE. CDR3 length equals 16 residues. CDR3 sequence reads: CASSFPPGVRVHEQYF. The CDR3 DNA is TGTGCCAGCAGCTTCCCTCCGGGGGTCAGAGTACACGAGCAGTACTTC.

This chain uses TRBV9 with TRBJ2-2, with D possibly matching TRBD1 (9 bases). CDR3 size: 18 residues. Trimming removed 0 bases at V and 6 bases at J, with 21 bases between. Germline assignment: CDR1 SGDLS and CDR2 YYNGEE. The chain's CDR3 is CASSVVPGGDRAAGELFF. CDR3 nucleotide sequence: TGTGCCAGCAGCGTAGTACCGGGGGGGGACAGGGCTGCCGGGGAGCTGTTTTTT.

CDR3 residues: CASSSEGNQPQHF. The CDR3 DNA is TGTGCCAGCAGCTCGGAGGGCAATCAGCCCCAGCATTTT. J is TRBJ1-5 and V is TRBV27; D is uncertain. Trimming took off 6 bases at V and 2 bases at J, with 8 bases between the two ends. The V gene's germline CDR1 is MNHEY and CDR2 SMNVEV (reference sequence). CDR3 length: 13 amino acids.

The gene calls are TRBV11-1 and TRBJ1-2; D is uncertain. Per germline, CDR1 SGHAT and CDR2 FQDESV (reference sequence). V shed 5 bases and J shed 10 bases, with 23 bases lying between them. This CDR3 spans 15 amino acids. The CDR3 region is CASSPEGRQDTDYTF. DNA for the CDR3: TGTGCCAGCAGCCCAGAAGGGAGGCAGGATACCGACTACACCTTC.

This chain joins TRBV5-1 and TRBJ2-7; 9 bases align to TRBD1. Germline assignment: CDR1 SGHRS and CDR2 YFSETQ. Losses at the gene ends were 0 bases for V and 5 bases for J; bases not matched to a gene: 9. This CDR3 contains 16 residues. CDR3 amino acids: CASSLGTGGSYNEQYF. CDR3 nucleotides: TGCGCCAGCAGCTTGGGCACAGGGGGCTCGTATAACGAGCAGTACTTC.

This clone was detected only a few times. The V call is TRBV7-9, the J call TRBJ2-3, with 9 bases lining up with TRBD2. V was pared by 5 bases and J by 6 bases, with 6 bases of the junction left unmatched. The CDR3 sequence is 14 residues long. Germline V gene data show CDR1 as SEHNR and CDR2 as FQNEAQ (reference sequence). CDR3 sequence: CASSPIAGVDTQYF. The CDR3 nucleotides are TGTGCCAGCAGCCCGATAGCGGGAGTGGATACGCAGTATTTT.

In its sample, this clone was seen a few times. The V call is TRBV28, the J call TRBJ2-7; 7 nucleotides align to TRBD1. In germline, CDR1 is MDHEN, CDR2 SYDVKM. This CDR3 region has 15 residues. The V segment lost 3 bases and the J segment 2 bases; nucleotides outside the gene matches: 7. DNA of the CDR3: TGTGCCAGCAGTTTCGAGACAGGGTCCGCCTACGAGCAGTACTTC. As protein: CASSFETGSAYEQYF. The variable domain in full, completed from reference TRBV28 and TRBJ2-7, reads DVKVTQSSRYLVKRTGEKVFLECVQDMDHENMFWYRQDPGLGLRLIYFSYDVKMKEKGDIPEGYSVSREKKERFSLILESASTNQTSMYLCASSFETGSAYEQYFGPGTRLTVT.

This clone was found a few times. This chain uses TRBV9 with TRBJ2-5, with 7 bases matching TRBD2. V lost 5 bases to trimming and J lost 4 bases; unmatched junction nucleotides: 8. Germline-derived CDR1 and CDR2 are SGDLS and YYNGEE. CDR3 length: 14 residues. CDR3 region: CASSFSGKGETQYF. In DNA, the CDR3 is TGTGCCAGCAGTTTCAGCGGGAAGGGAGAGACCCAGTACTTC.

CDR3 sequence: CASSRDRSYEQYF. CDR3 nucleotides: TGTGCCAGCAGCCGGGACAGGTCCTACGAGCAGTACTTC. This chain uses TRBV7-6 with TRBJ2-7; 8 bases fit TRBD1. Trimming at V came to 5 bases and at J to 1 base, leaving 1 base not matched to a gene. There are 13 residues in the CDR3. CDR1 and CDR2 (germline): SGHVS, FNYEAQ.

The chain carries TRBV18 and TRBJ1-5; D gene unclear. The CDR3 contains 13 residues. CDR1 and CDR2 from the germline V gene are KGHSH and LQKENI. Trimming took 2 bases from V and 8 from J, leaving 10 bases between them. The DNA of the CDR3 is TGTGCCAGCTCACCAAACGGAGAGGAGCCCCAGCATTTT. It codes for CASSPNGEEPQHF.

This clone was recorded a few times. V usage is TRBV27 and J usage is TRBJ1-2; tentatively, D is TRBD1 (5 bases). CDR1 is MNHEY and CDR2 is SMNVEV in the germline V gene (reference sequence). The V gene lost 4 bases and the J gene lost 2 bases, with 23 bases spanning the gap. This CDR3 contains 18 residues. CDR3 in amino acids: CASSSLRDSYPLNYGYTF. CDR3 DNA sequence: TGTGCCAGCAGTTCCCTTCGGGACTCTTATCCTTTAAACTATGGCTACACCTTC.

The chain joins TRBV6-1 to TRBJ1-2, with TRBD1 matching 8 bases. V gave up 4 bases and J gave up 6 bases; unmatched junction bases: 10. This CDR3 is 15 amino acids long. Looked up from germline, CDR1 is MNHNS and CDR2 is SASEGT. The CDR3 nucleotides read TGTGCCAGCAGTGGACGGACAGGGACCTTTGATGGCTACACCTTC. Translated, it gives CASSGRTGTFDGYTF.

The chain uses TRBV18 and TRBJ1-1; no clear D gene. The CDR3 has 15 amino acids. Trimming left V 0 bases short and J 1 base short, with 9 bases between. Germline CDR1 and CDR2: KGHSH and LQKENI. This chain's CDR3 is CASSPPRGPNTEAFF. DNA of the CDR3: TGTGCCAGCTCACCACCGCGGGGTCCGAACACTGAAGCTTTCTTT.

This clone was counted a few times. V gene TRBV28 combines with J gene TRBJ1-1, with 11 bases aligning to TRBD1. Trimming removed 11 bases from V and 11 bases from J; junction bases left unmatched: 13. The V gene's germline CDR1 is MDHEN and CDR2 SYDVKM. CDR3 length equals 13 residues. The CDR3 is CAATPGTGGRAFF. The CDR3 coding sequence is TGTGCCGCCACACCCGGGACAGGGGGTAGGGCTTTCTTT.

The V and J genes are TRBV5-4 and TRBJ2-5; 7 bases fit TRBD1. Germline V CDR1 and CDR2: SGHNT, YYREEE (reference sequence). Losses at the gene ends were 3 bases for V and 2 bases for J; bases not matched to a gene: 4. The CDR3 totals 14 residues. The CDR3 loop reads CASSSDRRQETQYF. The DNA of the CDR3 is TGTGCCAGCAGCTCGGACAGGAGACAAGAGACCCAGTACTTC.

The rearrangement links TRBV6-6 to TRBJ2-5, with no clear D. The CDR3 length is 14 residues. Germline CDR1 reads MNHNY; CDR2 reads SVGAGI (reference sequence). Trimming took 8 bases from V and 2 from J, leaving 15 bases between them. CDR3 protein: CASRTPPPQETQYF. Written as DNA, the CDR3 is TGTGCCAGCCGTACTCCACCCCCTCAAGAGACCCAGTACTTC.

The J gene is TRBJ2-1, the V gene TRBV6-5; a possible D gene is TRBD1 (5 bases). V lost 2 bases and J lost 7, with 9 bases in between. The CDR3 runs to 13 residues. The V gene's germline CDR1 is MNHEY and CDR2 SVGAGI. In DNA, the CDR3 is TGTGCCAGCAGTTACGAGCAGGGAAATGAGCAGTTCTTC. Encoded protein: CASSYEQGNEQFF.

The chain combines TRBV28 with TRBJ2-1; 10 bases agree with TRBD2. Losses at the gene ends were 7 bases for V and 7 bases for J; bases not matched to a gene: 10. The CDR3 consists of 15 residues. CDR1 is MDHEN, CDR2 SYDVKM, per germline. The CDR3 loop reads CASILAGAFLNEQFF. CDR3 nucleotides: TGTGCCAGCATCCTAGCGGGAGCTTTTTTGAATGAGCAGTTCTTC.